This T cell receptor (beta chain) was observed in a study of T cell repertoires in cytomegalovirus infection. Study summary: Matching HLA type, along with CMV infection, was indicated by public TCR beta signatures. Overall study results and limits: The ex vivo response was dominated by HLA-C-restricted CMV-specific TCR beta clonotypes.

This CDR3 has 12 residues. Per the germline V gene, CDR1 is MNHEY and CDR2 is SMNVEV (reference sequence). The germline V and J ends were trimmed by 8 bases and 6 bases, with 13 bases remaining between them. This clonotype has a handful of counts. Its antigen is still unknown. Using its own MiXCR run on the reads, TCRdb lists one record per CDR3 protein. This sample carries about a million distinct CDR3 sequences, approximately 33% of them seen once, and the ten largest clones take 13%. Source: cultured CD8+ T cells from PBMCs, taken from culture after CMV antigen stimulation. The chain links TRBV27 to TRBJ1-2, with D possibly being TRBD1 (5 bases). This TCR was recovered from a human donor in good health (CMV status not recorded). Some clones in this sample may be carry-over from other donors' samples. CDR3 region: CASGQGINGYTF. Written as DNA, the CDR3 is TGTGCCAGCGGGCAGGGTATTAATGGCTACACCTTC.